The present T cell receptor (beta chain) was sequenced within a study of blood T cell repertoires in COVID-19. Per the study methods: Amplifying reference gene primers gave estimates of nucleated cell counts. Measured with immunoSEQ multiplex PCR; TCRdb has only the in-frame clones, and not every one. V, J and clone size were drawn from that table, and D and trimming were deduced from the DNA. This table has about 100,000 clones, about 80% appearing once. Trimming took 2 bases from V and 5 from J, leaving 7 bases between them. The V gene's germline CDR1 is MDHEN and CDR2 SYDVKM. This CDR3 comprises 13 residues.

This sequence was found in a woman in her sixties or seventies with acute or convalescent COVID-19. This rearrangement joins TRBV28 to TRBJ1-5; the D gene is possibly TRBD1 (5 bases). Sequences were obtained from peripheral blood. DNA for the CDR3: TGTGCCAGCAGTTTAGGGGGGGATCAGCCCCAGCATTTT. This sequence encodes CASSLGGDQPQHF.